The 18 T cell receptor beta chains reported below all come from one sample, sequenced in a study of blood T cell repertoires in COVID-19. Produced via immunoSEQ multiplex PCR; TCRdb's table is partial and in-frame only. This sample has about 190,000 clones, with 70% to 85% found just once. The sequencing sample was made of PBMCs or T cells enriched from blood (not recorded which). The receptors were sampled from a woman between 50 and 59 years old who had recovered from COVID-19.

V usage is TRBV4-1 and J usage is TRBJ2-5; 7 bases align to TRBD2. Germline assignment: CDR1 MGHRA and CDR2 YSYEKL. The V gene end was trimmed by 2 bases and the J gene end by 5 bases; junction bases not matched to a gene: 8. This CDR3 contains 15 residues. The DNA of the CDR3 is TGCGCCAGCAGCCAATCTAGGCGGCGGGAGGAGACCCAGTACTTC. It specifies CASSQSRRREETQYF.

The chain couples TRBV28 to TRBJ2-1, with 8 bases aligning to TRBD1. The junction had 11 bases not matched to a gene; V was cut back by 5 bases and J by 8 bases. The CDR3 totals 15 residues. Germline V gene lookup returns CDR1 MDHEN and CDR2 SYDVKM. Here the CDR3 DNA reads TGTGCCAGCAGTCAAACAGGGGGTTTTTACGATGAGCAGTTCTTC. This sequence encodes CASSQTGGFYDEQFF.

This chain joins TRBV6-2 or TRBV6-3 and TRBJ2-1; D gene unclear. With 4 bases removed from V and 5 bases from J, the gap between germline ends came to 18 bases. This CDR3 is built from 16 residues. From germline, CDR1 is MNHEY and CDR2 SVGEGT. The chain's CDR3 is CASSSLKARMDNEQFF. CDR3 sequence (DNA): TGTGCCAGCAGTTCCCTTAAAGCGCGGATGGACAATGAGCAGTTCTTC.

This clone appeared a single time. The J gene is TRBJ2-7, the V gene TRBV11-3; no definite D call. The germline CDR1 and CDR2 sequences are SGHNT and YENEEA. This CDR3 has 15 amino acids. The germline V and J ends were trimmed by 6 bases and 3 bases, with 18 bases remaining between them. CDR3 coding DNA: TGTGCCAGCAGTCCAACCCCCTCGCCGGTCTACGAGCAGTACTTC. It codes for CASSPTPSPVYEQYF.

The chain combines TRBV28 with TRBJ1-6; 7 nucleotides align to TRBD1. Germline V gene data show CDR1 as MDHEN and CDR2 as SYDVKM. CDR3 length: 14 residues. V gave up 6 bases and J gave up 14 bases; unmatched junction bases: 13. The CDR3 DNA is TGTGCCAGCAGGGACAGGCCATCTGTTGGGACCCTCCACTTT. It specifies CASRDRPSVGTLHF.

The chain employs TRBV6-5 and TRBJ2-2; 7 nucleotides agree with TRBD1. Germline trimming cut 2 bases from V and 1 base from J; bases unmatched to any gene: 4. CDR3 size: 16 residues. Germline V CDR1 and CDR2: MNHEY, SVGAGI. This CDR3 is CASSYGQGVNTGELFF. As DNA, the CDR3 is TGTGCCAGCAGTTACGGTCAGGGGGTGAACACCGGGGAGCTGTTTTTT.

This sequence joins TRBV11-1 and TRBJ1-1, with D perhaps matching TRBD1 (6 bases). The germline V and J ends were trimmed by 4 bases and 11 bases, with 17 bases remaining between them. The germline V gene encodes CDR1 SGHAT and CDR2 FQDESV (reference sequence). The CDR3 covers 13 residues. Written as DNA, the CDR3 is TGTGCCAGCAGCTCAACTGGACAGAGTGGGGCTTTCTTT. The encoded protein is CASSSTGQSGAFF.

This clone has only a few counts. V usage is TRBV5-1 and J usage is TRBJ1-2, with D uncertain. V was cut by 6 bases and J by 5 bases, with 14 bases left in between. CDR1 and CDR2 from the germline V gene are SGHRS and YFSETQ. There are 13 residues in the CDR3. As DNA, the CDR3 is TGCGCCAGCAACAGCCCCACTGGTTATGGCTACACCTTC. Translation gives CASNSPTGYGYTF. The full variable domain, its missing parts supplied by reference TRBV5-1 and TRBJ1-2, is KAGVTQTPRYLIKTRGQQVTLSCSPISGHRSVSWYQQTPGQGLQFLFEYFSETQRNKGNFPGRFSGRQFSNSRSEMNVSTLELGDSALYLCASNSPTGYGYTFGSGTRLTVV.

J is TRBJ1-4 and V is TRBV19; D is unclear. Germline assignment: CDR1 LNHDA and CDR2 SQIVND (reference sequence). V was pared by 1 base and J by 7 bases, with 10 bases between. The CDR3 length is 14 residues. CDR3 region: CASSIVGGLEKLFF. In DNA form, the CDR3 reads TGTGCCAGTAGTATAGTGGGAGGCCTTGAAAAACTGTTTTTT.

V usage is TRBV2 and J usage is TRBJ2-5; TRBD1 aligns across 7 bases. The CDR3 loop spans 13 amino acids. After removal of 6 bases from V and 2 bases from J, the junction contained 3 bases not matched to a gene. Germline loops: CDR1 SNHLY, CDR2 FYNNEI. CDR3 residues: CASRGTAQETQYF. CDR3 DNA: TGTGCCAGCAGGGGGACAGCTCAAGAGACCCAGTACTTC.

The chain couples TRBV7-3 to TRBJ2-7; 14 bases line up with TRBD2. V lost 3 bases, J lost 5 bases, and 0 bases stayed unmatched. CDR3 length equals 14 residues. In germline, CDR1 is SGHTA, CDR2 FQGTGA. In nucleotides, the CDR3 is TGTGCCAGCAGCTTGGGACTAGCGGGGGACGAGCAGTACTTC. This translates into CASSLGLAGDEQYF.

This chain connects TRBV10-2 to TRBJ2-1; 9 bases line up with TRBD2. The germline gives CDR1 WSHSY, CDR2 SAAADI. This CDR3 spans 14 amino acids. The trim removed 7 bases at V and 5 bases at J, leaving 6 bases unmatched. The CDR3 nucleotides are TGCGCCAGCAATCCGGGACTAGCAAACAATGAGCAGTTCTTC. Protein product: CASNPGLANNEQFF.

The genes are TRBV19 and TRBJ2-3; 7 bases are shared with TRBD1. V lost 4 bases to trimming and J lost 0 bases; unmatched junction nucleotides: 4. Germline lookup yields CDR1 LNHDA and CDR2 SQIVND (reference sequence). This CDR3 spans 15 amino acids. The CDR3 protein is CASSRGTASTDTQYF. CDR3 nucleotides: TGTGCCAGTAGTAGAGGGACAGCTAGCACAGATACGCAGTATTTT.

This chain links TRBV19 with TRBJ2-2, with D perhaps matching TRBD2 (5 bases). CDR1 is LNHDA, CDR2 SQIVND, per germline (reference sequence). Trimming took 9 bases from V and 5 from J, leaving 16 bases between them. CDR3 length: 14 residues. DNA of the CDR3: TGTGCCAGCCATCGACGCCCGGGGACCGGGGAGCTGTTTTTT. It is translated as CASHRRPGTGELFF.

The chain links TRBV10-3 to TRBJ2-7; the match to TRBD2 covers 14 bases. The V segment lost 7 bases and the J segment 3 bases; nucleotides outside the gene matches: 5. Per germline, CDR1 ENHRY and CDR2 SYGVKD. The CDR3 extends over 15 amino acids. CDR3 in DNA: TGTGCCATCATCGAAGGGACTAGCGGGAGCTACGAGCAGTACTTC. As protein: CAIIEGTSGSYEQYF.

The chain couples TRBV3-1 (or the pseudogene TRBV3-2) to TRBJ2-1; 8 positions match TRBD2. The CDR3 contains 17 residues. Trimming at V came to 1 base and at J to 1 base, leaving 6 bases not matched to a gene. The germline V gene encodes CDR1 LGHDT and CDR2 YNNKEL (reference sequence). The CDR3 loop is CASSQASGGWSYNEQFF. In nucleotides, the CDR3 is TGTGCCAGCAGCCAAGCGAGCGGGGGCTGGTCCTACAATGAGCAGTTCTTC.

This rearrangement joins TRBV25-1 to TRBJ2-3; D unclear. The germline V gene has CDR1 MGHDK and CDR2 SYGVNS. The CDR3 has 12 residues. The V end was cut by 1 base, the J end by 6 bases, with 5 bases between. The CDR3 spells CASSEFEDTQYF. The CDR3 DNA is TGTGCCAGCAGTGAATTTGAGGATACGCAGTATTTT.

The CDR3 region is CASSPPGTGGSGTEAFF. Written as DNA, the CDR3 is TGTGCCAGCAGCCCACCCGGGACAGGGGGCTCGGGCACTGAAGCTTTCTTT. This chain connects TRBV7-2 to TRBJ1-1, with TRBD1 matching 12 bases. Germline V gene data show CDR1 as SGHTA and CDR2 as FQGNSA. The CDR3 totals 17 residues. The V segment lost 5 bases and the J segment 4 bases; nucleotides outside the gene matches: 11.